Reported below is one TCR beta chain. The antigen is unknown. This sample was taken from a study of monozygotic twins with inflammatory bowel disease. Points from the study as a whole: Patients got different immunosuppressive treatments, which may have made their repertoires more variable.

The CDR3 is 15 amino acids. In germline, CDR1 is SGHTA, CDR2 FQGNSA. From its re-call of the 5' RACE reads, TCRdb lists each CDR3 protein once, without DNA. The sample has around 370,000 distinct CDR3 sequences. Sequencing input: blood. This sequence joins TRBV7-2 and TRBJ1-4; lacking DNA, the TRBD1 call made by TCRdb goes unchecked. The clonotype was recovered from a human donor with ulcerative colitis or Crohn's disease, or a healthy co-twin of an affected twin (not recorded which). The CDR3 is CASSLRTGRNEKLFF.